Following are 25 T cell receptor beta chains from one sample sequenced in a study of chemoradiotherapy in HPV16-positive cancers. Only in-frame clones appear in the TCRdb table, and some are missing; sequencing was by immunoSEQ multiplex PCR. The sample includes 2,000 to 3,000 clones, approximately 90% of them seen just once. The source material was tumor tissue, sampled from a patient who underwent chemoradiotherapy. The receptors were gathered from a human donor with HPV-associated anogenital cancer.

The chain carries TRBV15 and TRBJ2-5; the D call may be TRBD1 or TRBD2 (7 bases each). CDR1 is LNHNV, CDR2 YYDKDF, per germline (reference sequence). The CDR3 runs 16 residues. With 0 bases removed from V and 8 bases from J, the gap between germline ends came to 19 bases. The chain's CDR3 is CATSRDPGAGGVTQYF. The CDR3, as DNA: TGTGCCACCAGCAGAGATCCCGGGGCAGGGGGGGTAACCCAGTACTTC.

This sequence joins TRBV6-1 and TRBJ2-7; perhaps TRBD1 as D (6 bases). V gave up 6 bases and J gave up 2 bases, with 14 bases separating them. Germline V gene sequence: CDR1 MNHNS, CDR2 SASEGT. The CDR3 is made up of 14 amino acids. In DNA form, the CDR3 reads TGTGCCAGCAGCTCAACGGGACACACCTACGAGCAGTACGTC. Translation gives CASSSTGHTYEQYV.

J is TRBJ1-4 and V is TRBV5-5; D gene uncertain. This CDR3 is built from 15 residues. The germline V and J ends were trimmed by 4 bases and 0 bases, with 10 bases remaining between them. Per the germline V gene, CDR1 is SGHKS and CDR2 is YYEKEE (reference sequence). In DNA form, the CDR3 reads TGTGCCAGCAGCACCCCCAGGACAACTAATGAAAAACTGTTTTTT. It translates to CASSTPRTTNEKLFF.

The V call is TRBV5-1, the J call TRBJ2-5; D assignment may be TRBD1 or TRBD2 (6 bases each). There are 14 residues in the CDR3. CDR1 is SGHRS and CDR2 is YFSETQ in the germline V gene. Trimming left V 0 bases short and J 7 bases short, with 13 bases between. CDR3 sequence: CASSLEGGQRTQYF. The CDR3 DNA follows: TGCGCCAGCAGCTTGGAGGGGGGTCAAAGGACCCAGTACTTC. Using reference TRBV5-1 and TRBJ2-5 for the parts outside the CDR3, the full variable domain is KAGVTQTPRYLIKTRGQQVTLSCSPISGHRSVSWYQQTPGQGLQFLFEYFSETQRNKGNFPGRFSGRQFSNSRSEMNVSTLELGDSALYLCASSLEGGQRTQYFGPGTRLLVL.

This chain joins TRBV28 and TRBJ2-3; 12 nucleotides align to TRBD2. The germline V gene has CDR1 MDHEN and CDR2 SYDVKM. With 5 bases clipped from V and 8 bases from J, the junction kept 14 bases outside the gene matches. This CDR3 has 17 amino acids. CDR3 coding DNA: TGTGCCAGCAGTCCGACCCGACTAGCGGGAGAAGTGGGTACGCAGTATTTT. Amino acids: CASSPTRLAGEVGTQYF. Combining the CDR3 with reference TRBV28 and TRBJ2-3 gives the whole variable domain DVKVTQSSRYLVKRTGEKVFLECVQDMDHENMFWYRQDPGLGLRLIYFSYDVKMKEKGDIPEGYSVSREKKERFSLILESASTNQTSMYLCASSPTRLAGEVGTQYFGPGTRLTVL.

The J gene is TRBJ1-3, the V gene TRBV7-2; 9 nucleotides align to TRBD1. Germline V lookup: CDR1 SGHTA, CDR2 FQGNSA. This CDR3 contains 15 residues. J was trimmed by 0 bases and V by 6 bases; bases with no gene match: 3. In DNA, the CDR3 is TGTGCCAGCAGAACGACAGGGGGCTCTGGAAACACCATATATTTT. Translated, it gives CASRTTGGSGNTIYF.

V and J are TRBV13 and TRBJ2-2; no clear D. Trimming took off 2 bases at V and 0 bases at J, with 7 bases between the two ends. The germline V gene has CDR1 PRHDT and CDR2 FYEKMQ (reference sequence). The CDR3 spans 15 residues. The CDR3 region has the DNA TGTGCCAGCAGCTTATCCACAGCGAACACCGGGGAGCTGTTTTTT. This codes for CASSLSTANTGELFF.

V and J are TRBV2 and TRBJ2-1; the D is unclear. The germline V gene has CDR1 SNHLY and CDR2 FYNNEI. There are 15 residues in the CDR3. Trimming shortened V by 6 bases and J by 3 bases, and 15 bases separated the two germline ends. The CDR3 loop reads CASSPLGLRYNEQFF. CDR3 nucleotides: TGTGCCAGCAGCCCACTGGGGTTGCGCTACAATGAGCAGTTCTTC.

The DNA for the CDR3 is TGTGCCAGCAGCTTAGTGCGGGGGGCCGGGGAGCTGTTTTTT. It encodes CASSLVRGAGELFF. The rearrangement joins TRBV7-9 to TRBJ2-2; 8 bases align to TRBD2. Looked up from germline, CDR1 is SEHNR and CDR2 is FQNEAQ (reference sequence). CDR3 size: 14 residues. Trimming cost V 1 base and J 6 bases; bases outside gene matches: 1.

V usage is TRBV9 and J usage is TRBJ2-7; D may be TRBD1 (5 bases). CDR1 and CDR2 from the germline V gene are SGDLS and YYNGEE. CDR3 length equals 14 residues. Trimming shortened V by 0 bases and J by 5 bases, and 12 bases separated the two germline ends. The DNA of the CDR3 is TGTGCCAGCAGCGTAGGACAGTCCCCCCACGAGCAGTACGTC. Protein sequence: CASSVGQSPHEQYV.

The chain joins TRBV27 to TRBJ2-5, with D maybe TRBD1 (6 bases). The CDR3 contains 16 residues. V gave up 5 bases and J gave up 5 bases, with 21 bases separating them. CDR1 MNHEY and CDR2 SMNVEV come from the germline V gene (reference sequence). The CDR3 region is CASSPYRDTSQETQYF. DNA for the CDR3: TGTGCCAGCAGTCCCTACCGGGACACCAGTCAGGAGACCCAGTACTTC.

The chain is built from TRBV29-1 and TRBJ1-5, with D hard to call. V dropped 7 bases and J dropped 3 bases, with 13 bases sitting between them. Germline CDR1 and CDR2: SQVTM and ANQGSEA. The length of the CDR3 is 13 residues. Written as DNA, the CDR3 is TGCAGCGCAAGGGTCGGCTACAATCAGCCCCAGCATTTT. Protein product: CSARVGYNQPQHF.

CDR3 residues: CASRGAWGEQYF. For the CDR3, the DNA is TGTGCCAGCAGGGGGGCCTGGGGCGAGCAGTACTTC. The chain employs TRBV7-2 and TRBJ2-7; D is perhaps TRBD1 (6 bases). This CDR3 has 12 residues. Trimming removed 6 bases from V and 6 bases from J, with 12 bases in between. CDR1 and CDR2 (germline): SGHTA, FQGNSA. Full variable domain (missing parts from reference TRBV7-2 and TRBJ2-7): GAGVSQSPSNKVTEKGKDVELRCDPISGHTALYWYRQSLGQGLEFLIYFQGNSAPDKSGLPSDRFSAERTGGSVSTLTIQRTQQEDSAVYLCASRGAWGEQYFGPGTRLTVT.

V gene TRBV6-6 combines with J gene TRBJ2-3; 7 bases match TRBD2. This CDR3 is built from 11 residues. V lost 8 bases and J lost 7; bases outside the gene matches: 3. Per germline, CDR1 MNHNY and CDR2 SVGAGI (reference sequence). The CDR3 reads CASRLANTQYF. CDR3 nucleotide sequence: TGTGCCAGCCGACTAGCAAATACGCAGTATTTT.

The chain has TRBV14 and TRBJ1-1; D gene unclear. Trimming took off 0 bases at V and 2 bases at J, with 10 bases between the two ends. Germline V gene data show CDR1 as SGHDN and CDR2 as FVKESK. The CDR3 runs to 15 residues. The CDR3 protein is CASSQELAVNTEAFF. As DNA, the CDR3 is TGTGCCAGCAGCCAAGAACTCGCCGTAAACACTGAAGCTTTCTTT.

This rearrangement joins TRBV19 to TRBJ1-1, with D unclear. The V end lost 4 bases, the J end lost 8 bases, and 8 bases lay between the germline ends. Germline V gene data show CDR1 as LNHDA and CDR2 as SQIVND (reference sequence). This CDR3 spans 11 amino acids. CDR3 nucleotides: TGTGCCAGTAGTAGATTTGCAGAAGCTTTCTTT. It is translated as CASSRFAEAFF. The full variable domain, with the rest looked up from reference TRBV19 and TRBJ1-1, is DGGITQSPKYLFRKEGQNVTLSCEQNLNHDAMYWYRQDPGQGLRLIYYSQIVNDFQKGDIAEGYSVSREKKESFPLTVTSAQKNPTAFYLCASSRFAEAFFGQGTRLTVV.

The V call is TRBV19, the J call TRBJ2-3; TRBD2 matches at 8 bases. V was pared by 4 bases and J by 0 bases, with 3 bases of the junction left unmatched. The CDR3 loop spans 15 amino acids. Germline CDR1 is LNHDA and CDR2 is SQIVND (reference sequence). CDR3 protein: CASSTGLASTDTQYF. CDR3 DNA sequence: TGTGCCAGTAGTACCGGACTAGCTAGCACAGATACGCAGTATTTT.

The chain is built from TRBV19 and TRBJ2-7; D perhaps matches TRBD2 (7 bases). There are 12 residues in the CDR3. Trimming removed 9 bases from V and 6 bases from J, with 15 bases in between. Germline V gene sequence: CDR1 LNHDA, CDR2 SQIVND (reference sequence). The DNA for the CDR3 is TGTGCCAGCCTCGGGGGAGGGGGCGAGCAGTACTTC. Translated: CASLGGGGEQYF. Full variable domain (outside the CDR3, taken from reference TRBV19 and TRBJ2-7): DGGITQSPKYLFRKEGQNVTLSCEQNLNHDAMYWYRQDPGQGLRLIYYSQIVNDFQKGDIAEGYSVSREKKESFPLTVTSAQKNPTAFYLCASLGGGGEQYFGPGTRLTVT.

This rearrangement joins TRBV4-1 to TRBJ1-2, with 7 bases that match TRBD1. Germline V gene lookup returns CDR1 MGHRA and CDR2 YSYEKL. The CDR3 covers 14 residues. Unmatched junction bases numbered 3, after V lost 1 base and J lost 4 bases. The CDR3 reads CASSQGQGAYGYTF. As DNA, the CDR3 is TGCGCCAGCAGCCAAGGACAGGGAGCCTATGGCTACACCTTC.

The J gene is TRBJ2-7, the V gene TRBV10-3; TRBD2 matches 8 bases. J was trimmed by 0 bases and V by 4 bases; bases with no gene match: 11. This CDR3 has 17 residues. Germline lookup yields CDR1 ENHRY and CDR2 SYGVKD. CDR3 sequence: CAISGHPRGGNSYEQYF. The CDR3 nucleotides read TGTGCCATCAGTGGGCACCCGCGCGGGGGGAACTCCTACGAGCAGTACTTC.

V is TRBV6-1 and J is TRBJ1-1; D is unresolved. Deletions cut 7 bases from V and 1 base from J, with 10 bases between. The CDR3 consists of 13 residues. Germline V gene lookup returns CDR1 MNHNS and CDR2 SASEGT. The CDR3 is CASIAGPNTEAFF. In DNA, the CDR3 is TGTGCCAGCATAGCTGGGCCGAACACTGAAGCTTTCTTT.

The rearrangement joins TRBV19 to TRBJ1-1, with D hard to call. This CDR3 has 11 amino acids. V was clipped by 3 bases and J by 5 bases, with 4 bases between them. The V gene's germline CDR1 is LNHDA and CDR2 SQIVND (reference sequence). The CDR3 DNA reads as TGTGCCAGTAGTATTTGGACTGAAGCTTTCTTT. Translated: CASSIWTEAFF.

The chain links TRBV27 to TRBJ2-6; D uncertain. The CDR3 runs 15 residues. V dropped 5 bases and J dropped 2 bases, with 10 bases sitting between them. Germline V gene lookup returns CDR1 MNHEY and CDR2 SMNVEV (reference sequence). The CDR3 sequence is CASSPDGTGANVLTF. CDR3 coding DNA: TGTGCCAGCAGTCCAGACGGCACTGGGGCCAACGTCCTGACTTTC.

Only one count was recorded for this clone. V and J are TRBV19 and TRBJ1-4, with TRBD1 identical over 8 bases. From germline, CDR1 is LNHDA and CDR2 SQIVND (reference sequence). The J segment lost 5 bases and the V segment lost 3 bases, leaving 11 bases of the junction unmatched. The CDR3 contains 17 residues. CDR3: CASSIERTGGGNEKLFF. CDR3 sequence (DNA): TGTGCCAGTAGTATCGAAAGAACAGGGGGAGGAAATGAAAAACTGTTTTTT.

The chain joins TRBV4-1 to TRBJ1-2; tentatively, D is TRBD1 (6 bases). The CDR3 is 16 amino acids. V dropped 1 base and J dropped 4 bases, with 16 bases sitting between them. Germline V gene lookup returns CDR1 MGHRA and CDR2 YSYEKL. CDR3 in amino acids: CASSQVSGGGIYGYTF. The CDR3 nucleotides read TGCGCCAGCAGCCAAGTTTCCGGGGGCGGAATCTATGGCTACACCTTC.